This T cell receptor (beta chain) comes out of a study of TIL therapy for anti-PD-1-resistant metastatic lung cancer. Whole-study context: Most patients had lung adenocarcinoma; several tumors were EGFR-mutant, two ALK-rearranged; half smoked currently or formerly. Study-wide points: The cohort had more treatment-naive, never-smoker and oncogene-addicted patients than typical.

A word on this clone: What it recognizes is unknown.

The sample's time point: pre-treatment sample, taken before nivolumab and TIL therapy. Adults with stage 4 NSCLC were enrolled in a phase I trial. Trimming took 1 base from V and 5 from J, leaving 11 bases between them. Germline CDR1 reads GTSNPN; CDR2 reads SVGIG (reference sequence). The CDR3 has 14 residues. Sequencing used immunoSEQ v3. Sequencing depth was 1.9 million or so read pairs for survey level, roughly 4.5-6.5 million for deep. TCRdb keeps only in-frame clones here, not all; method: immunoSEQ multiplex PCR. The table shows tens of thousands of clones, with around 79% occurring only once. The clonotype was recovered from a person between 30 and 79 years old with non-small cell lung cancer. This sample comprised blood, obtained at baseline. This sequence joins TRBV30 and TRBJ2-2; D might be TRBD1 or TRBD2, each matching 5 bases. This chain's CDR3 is CAWSDRTGTGELFF. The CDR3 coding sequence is TGTGCCTGGAGTGACAGGACGGGGACCGGGGAGCTGTTTTTT.